Listed here are 32 T cell receptor beta chains from one sample, sequenced in a study of blood T cells in healthy people across ages. Primed by a sample-barcoded 5' primer and a J-beta primer mix, a second PCR proceeded for about 6 to 11 cycles. In TCRdb, the 5' RACE reads were re-called with MiXCR into one record per CDR3 protein. The sample consists of fewer than 800,000 distinct CDR3 sequences, about 25% of them appearing once. These data also featured in a second study, about T cells of mothers and their children.

The sequencing sample was made of blood. The receptors derive from a boy between 10 and 17 years old in good health.

At least ten counts were recorded for this clonotype. The genes are TRBV29-1 and TRBJ2-5; TRBD1 aligns across 7 bases. CDR1 is SQVTM and CDR2 is ANQGSEA in the germline V gene. The V and J ends lost 6 bases and 4 bases, in that order; junction bases with no gene match: 8. CDR3 size: 13 residues. CDR3 in amino acids: CSVHRQGIETQYF. CDR3 coding DNA: TGCAGCGTCCACCGACAGGGTATAGAGACCCAGTACTTC.

This sequence joins TRBV29-1 and TRBJ2-5; D unresolved. CDR3 length: 11 residues. V was pared by 3 bases and J by 14 bases, with 16 bases between. Looked up from germline, CDR1 is SQVTM and CDR2 is ANQGSEA. The CDR3 loop reads CSVETQLTHYF. The CDR3 bases are TGCAGCGTTGAGACCCAATTGACACATTACTTC.

This clonotype was detected a few times. V gene TRBV19 combines with J gene TRBJ2-3; 9 nucleotides align to TRBD1. V was pared by 8 bases and J by 0 bases, with 3 bases of the junction left unmatched. There are 14 residues in the CDR3. CDR1 is LNHDA, CDR2 SQIVND, per germline (reference sequence). The DNA for the CDR3 is TGTGCCAGTCGGGACAGGGCTAGCACAGATACGCAGTATTTT. Translating it yields CASRDRASTDTQYF.

The genes are TRBV7-2 and TRBJ2-1; 7 bases align to TRBD2. V dropped 4 bases and J dropped 6; count of bases not matched to a gene: 18. Germline V gene sequence: CDR1 SGHTA, CDR2 FQGNSA. This CDR3 has 18 amino acids. As DNA, the CDR3 is TGTGCCAGCAGCTCTCCAGGGAGGACTAGAATCGGGCTCAATGAGCAGTTCTTC. Residues: CASSSPGRTRIGLNEQFF. Drawing the rest from reference TRBV7-2 and TRBJ2-1, the complete variable domain is GAGVSQSPSNKVTEKGKDVELRCDPISGHTALYWYRQSLGQGLEFLIYFQGNSAPDKSGLPSDRFSAERTGGSVSTLTIQRTQQEDSAVYLCASSSPGRTRIGLNEQFFGPGTRLTVL.

The sample holds a few counts of this clonotype. The V gene is TRBV29-1, the J gene TRBJ1-2; the D is unclear. The V gene lost 5 bases and the J gene lost 4 bases, with 8 bases spanning the gap. Germline V gene sequence: CDR1 SQVTM, CDR2 ANQGSEA. The CDR3 spans 11 residues. The CDR3: CSVIGSYGYTF. For the CDR3, the DNA is TGCAGCGTTATTGGTAGCTATGGCTACACCTTC.

In this sample, this clonotype turned up a few times. J is TRBJ2-3 and V is TRBV4-3; D might be TRBD2 (6 bases). The CDR3 extends over 15 amino acids. Trimming took 0 bases from V and 11 from J, leaving 18 bases between them. Germline assignment: CDR1 LGHNA and CDR2 YSLEER. The CDR3 nucleotides read TGCGCCAGCAGCCAAGAGACGGGAGCATACCGGGGGCAGTATTTT. It specifies CASSQETGAYRGQYF.

This clonotype has just a few counts. A clone one base away is much larger, so this may be a read error. The V call is TRBV7-6, the J call TRBJ2-3; 9 bases map to TRBD2. V was clipped by 1 base and J by 2 bases; unmatched bases: 1. This CDR3 has 15 amino acids. The germline CDR1 and CDR2 sequences are SGHVS and FNYEAQ. DNA for the CDR3: TGTGCCAGCAGCTTAGGGACTAGCGTCACAGATACGCAGTATTTT. This gives the protein CASSLGTSVTDTQYF.

The chain employs TRBV2 and TRBJ2-7, with 9 bases lining up with TRBD2. CDR3 length equals 13 residues. Germline V gives CDR1 SNHLY, CDR2 FYNNEI. The ends lost 6 bases at V and 7 bases at J; junction bases unmatched: 7. CDR3 amino acids: CASRERGASEQYF. The CDR3 nucleotides are TGTGCCAGCAGGGAGCGGGGGGCGAGTGAGCAGTACTTC.

The chain has TRBV5-1 and TRBJ1-1, with unresolved D. Per the germline V gene, CDR1 is SGHRS and CDR2 is YFSETQ. Trimming cost V 1 base and J 3 bases, with 13 bases left between them. CDR3 length equals 15 residues. CDR3 residues: CASSLQAVSDTEAFF. CDR3 DNA: TGCGCCAGCAGCTTGCAGGCAGTGTCTGACACTGAAGCTTTCTTT.

The chain uses TRBV11-2 and TRBJ2-7; no clear D gene. Germline V gene sequence: CDR1 SGHAT, CDR2 FQNNGV. V dropped 8 bases and J dropped 4 bases, with 15 bases sitting between them. This CDR3 has 13 amino acids. CDR3 sequence reads: CASGHQTNYEQYF. As DNA, the CDR3 is TGTGCCAGCGGCCATCAAACCAATTACGAGCAGTACTTC.

The chain is built from TRBV6-6 and TRBJ2-7, with D possibly being TRBD1 (7 bases). V dropped 8 bases and J dropped 5 bases, with 13 bases sitting between them. The germline V gene has CDR1 MNHNY and CDR2 SVGAGI (reference sequence). CDR3 length: 12 residues. The CDR3 DNA reads TGTGCCAGCCAGGGGGGCGGGGACGAGCAGTACTTC. Encoded protein: CASQGGGDEQYF.

The genes are TRBV6-2 or TRBV6-3 and TRBJ1-2; possibly TRBD1 for D (6 bases). This CDR3 is 12 amino acids long. Trimming shortened V by 6 bases and J by 7 bases, and 12 bases separated the two germline ends. CDR1 is MNHEY, CDR2 SVGEGT, per germline. CDR3 DNA: TGTGCCAGCAGCGGACAGCCTCCTGGCTACACCTTC. It codes for CASSGQPPGYTF.

This chain joins TRBV12-3 or TRBV12-4 and TRBJ2-5; D possibly uses TRBD1 or TRBD2 (5 bases each). The DNA matches TRBJ2-7 better at its end, which makes the J call doubtful. The CDR3 is made up of 14 amino acids. The CDR3, as DNA: TGTGCCAGCAGTTCAGGGACCCCCCTGGGCGAGCAGTACTTC. Protein: CASSSGTPLGEQYF.

This chain links TRBV29-1 with TRBJ2-4; no clear D gene. CDR1 and CDR2 from the germline V gene are SQVTM and ANQGSEA. The CDR3 is made up of 13 amino acids. The germline V and J ends were trimmed by 6 bases and 0 bases, with 9 bases remaining between them. CDR3 DNA: TGCAGCGTCGGAAAATTAGCCAAAAACATTCAGTACTTC. Amino acid sequence: CSVGKLAKNIQYF.

The gene calls are TRBV5-1 and TRBJ2-5, with D maybe TRBD1 (6 bases). The J call may be incorrect, as the DNA end agrees better with TRBJ2-7. This CDR3 has 14 residues. CDR1 and CDR2 from the germline V gene are SGHRS and YFSETQ. Here the CDR3 reads CASSLGQESYEQYF. In nucleotides, the CDR3 is TGCGCCAGCAGCTTGGGACAGGAAAGCTACGAGCAGTACTTC.

This clonotype was recorded a few times. The chain links TRBV5-1 to TRBJ1-4, with D possibly matching TRBD1 (5 bases). There are 16 residues in the CDR3. Trimming left V 4 bases short and J 7 bases short, with 20 bases between. Germline-derived CDR1 and CDR2 are SGHRS and YFSETQ. The chain's CDR3 is CASSMRTGGESEKLFF. The CDR3, as DNA: TGCGCCAGCAGCATGAGGACGGGGGGGGAAAGTGAAAAACTGTTTTTT. Full variable domain (remainder filled in from reference TRBV5-1 and TRBJ1-4): KAGVTQTPRYLIKTRGQQVTLSCSPISGHRSVSWYQQTPGQGLQFLFEYFSETQRNKGNFPGRFSGRQFSNSRSEMNVSTLELGDSALYLCASSMRTGGESEKLFFGSGTQLSVL.

The V gene is TRBV29-1, the J gene TRBJ2-5; no clear D gene. Germline-derived CDR1 and CDR2 are SQVTM and ANQGSEA. The V gene lost 6 bases and the J gene lost 0 bases, with 11 bases spanning the gap. This CDR3 region has 13 residues. In DNA, the CDR3 is TGCAGCGTCGCCTCAGAAAACCAAGAGACCCAGTACTTC. Translating it yields CSVASENQETQYF.

This clonotype appeared a few times. One end of the junction is discordant with germline, which a read error may explain. The CDR3 loop is CASSVSRRETQYF. The DNA of the CDR3 is TGTGCTAGCAGCGTTAGTAGGAGGGAGACCCAGTACTTC. V gene TRBV7-7 combines with J gene TRBJ2-5; a possible D gene is TRBD2 (5 bases). The CDR3 loop spans 13 amino acids. CDR1 SSHAT and CDR2 FNYEAQ come from the germline V gene (reference sequence).

This clonotype has ten or more counts. The chain uses TRBV4-3 and TRBJ2-7; 7 positions agree with TRBD2. Trimming cost V 0 bases and J 4 bases; bases outside gene matches: 0. The CDR3 covers 13 residues. Germline CDR1 and CDR2: LGHNA and YSLEER. CDR3 in amino acids: CASSQERGYEQYF. For the CDR3, the DNA is TGCGCCAGCAGCCAAGAGCGGGGGTACGAGCAGTACTTC.

In this sample, this clonotype turned up a few times. The CDR3 protein is CASSLWILGSNTEAFF. CDR3 sequence (DNA): TGTGCCAGCAGCTTATGGATATTGGGGTCGAACACTGAAGCTTTCTTT. The chain carries TRBV11-2 and TRBJ1-1; D not resolved. Germline V gene data show CDR1 as SGHAT and CDR2 as FQNNGV. Trimming stripped 2 bases from V and 1 base from J, with 14 bases between. The CDR3 runs to 16 residues.

The rearrangement links TRBV21-1 to TRBJ1-1. TRBV21-1 is shown as a pseudogene. The CDR3 loop spans 13 amino acids. CDR3 amino acids: CASSKGENTEAFF. The CDR3 DNA sequence: TGTGCCAGCAGCAAAGGGGAGAACACTGAAGCTTTCTTT.

The gene calls are TRBV7-9 and TRBJ2-2, with TRBD1 matching over 8 bases. With V trimmed by 7 bases and J by 5 bases, 12 bases remained unmatched. This CDR3 contains 16 residues. From germline, CDR1 is SEHNR and CDR2 FQNEAQ (reference sequence). The CDR3 spells CASTRQDRAITGELFF. CDR3 coding DNA: TGTGCCAGCACCCGTCAGGACAGGGCCATAACCGGGGAGCTGTTTTTT.

This clonotype was seen a handful of times. The chain uses TRBV20-1 and TRBJ2-3; 7 nucleotides line up with TRBD2. Trimming at V came to 3 bases and at J to 0 bases, leaving 9 bases not matched to a gene. Germline lookup yields CDR1 DFQATT and CDR2 SNEGSKA (reference sequence). The CDR3 is 16 residues long. For the CDR3, the DNA is TGCAGTGCTAGGGGAGCTAGCGGTGCTAGCACAGATACGCAGTATTTT. It codes for CSARGASGASTDTQYF.

This clonotype ranks as medium-sized. The rearrangement links TRBV4-3 to TRBJ2-7; possibly TRBD1 for D (5 bases). V was pared by 1 base and J by 4 bases, with 11 bases between. There are 14 residues in the CDR3. Looked up from germline, CDR1 is LGHNA and CDR2 is YSLEER. The CDR3 region is CASSQATGRYEQYF. CDR3 bases: TGCGCCAGCAGCCAAGCTACAGGTCGATACGAGCAGTACTTC.

V usage is TRBV29-1 and J usage is TRBJ1-2, with D maybe TRBD1 (6 bases). The CDR3 is 12 residues long. CDR1 and CDR2 (germline): SQVTM, ANQGSEA. V gave up 6 bases and J gave up 3 bases, with 11 bases separating them. CDR3 protein: CSVRGGDYGYTF. In DNA, the CDR3 is TGCAGCGTGCGAGGGGGAGACTATGGCTACACCTTC. The full variable domain, in which reference TRBV29-1 and TRBJ1-2 provide the parts outside the CDR3, is SAVISQKPSRDICQRGTSLTIQCQVDSQVTMMFWYRQQPGQSLTLIATANQGSEATYESGFVIDKFPISRPNLTFSTLTVSNMSPEDSSIYLCSVRGGDYGYTFGSGTRLTVV.

Remarks on this clonotype: One base away lies a much larger clone, so this may be a sequencing read error. This rearrangement joins TRBV6-4 to TRBJ2-2, with D perhaps being TRBD1 or TRBD2 (5 bases each). Germline loops: CDR1 MRHNA, CDR2 SNTAGT. The length of the CDR3 is 13 residues. In nucleotides, the CDR3 is TGTGCCAGCAGTGACTCTAGCACCGGGGCGCTGTTTTTT. Residues: CASSDSSTGALFF.

This clonotype occurred a few times. The chain combines TRBV18 with TRBJ2-3; D is uncertain. V lost 1 base and J lost 0, with 11 bases in between. The CDR3 is 16 amino acids. CDR1 KGHSH and CDR2 LQKENI come from the germline V gene. As DNA, the CDR3 is TGTGCCAGCTCACCACGTGCTGGCAGCAGCACAGATACGCAGTATTTT. The encoded protein is CASSPRAGSSTDTQYF.

The genes are TRBV18 and TRBJ1-2; tentatively, D is TRBD1 (5 bases). CDR3 length equals 13 residues. V lost 6 bases, J lost 3 bases, and 11 bases lay in between. Germline assignment: CDR1 KGHSH and CDR2 LQKENI. The CDR3 coding sequence is TGTGCCAGCTCCGCCAGCAGGGACTATGGCTACACCTTC. Translated, it gives CASSASRDYGYTF.

There are a few counts of this clonotype. The chain uses TRBV20-1 and TRBJ2-1; 14 bases are a match to TRBD2. Per the germline V gene, CDR1 is DFQATT and CDR2 is SNEGSKA (reference sequence). The junction had 6 bases not matched to a gene; V was cut back by 5 bases and J by 6 bases. This CDR3 has 15 amino acids. The CDR3 DNA sequence: TGCAGTGCTTCTCCGACTAGCGGGAGGGGCAATGAGCAGTTCTTC. Protein sequence: CSASPTSGRGNEQFF.

The chain combines TRBV14 with TRBJ2-5; D is uncertain. The closer fit of TRBJ2-1 to the DNA end suggests the J call may be wrong. The V gene's germline CDR1 is SGHDN and CDR2 FVKESK. This CDR3 is 12 amino acids long. The CDR3 is CASSQDQMKQFF. CDR3 DNA sequence: TGTGCCAGCAGCCAAGACCAGATGAAACAGTTCTTC.

The CDR3 DNA reads TGTGCCAGCAGCTTAATCCGGGGAGGGGAGACCCAGTACTTC. This codes for CASSLIRGGETQYF. The chain is built from TRBV7-9 and TRBJ2-1; 7 positions match TRBD2. With the DNA end fitting TRBJ2-5 better, the J assignment may be wrong. This CDR3 has 14 residues. Per germline, CDR1 SEHNR and CDR2 FQNEAQ (reference sequence).

The rearrangement joins TRBV7-6 to TRBJ2-5, with TRBD2 matching 11 bases. Germline values: CDR1 SGHVS, CDR2 FNYEAQ. The CDR3 extends over 17 amino acids. V shed 1 base and J 4 bases; nucleotides not matched to a gene: 8. CDR3 amino acids: CASSLGETGLAGETQYF. CDR3 coding DNA: TGTGCCAGCAGCTTAGGCGAAACAGGACTAGCGGGAGAGACCCAGTACTTC.